The rows below give T cell receptor beta chains drawn from one sample of a study of blood T cell repertoires in COVID-19. Generated by immunoSEQ multiplex PCR, the TCRdb table keeps only in-frame clones and is missing some. Of tens of thousands of clones in the sample, roughly 87% are singletons; the top ten hold 1.5% to 2%. Source material: peripheral blood. These receptors were obtained from a man aged 60 to 75 with acute or convalescent COVID-19. Each CDR3 is given with its conserved first and last residue. Each record gives: D gene, J gene, clone size, V gene, CDR3 DNA, CDR3 protein. The D gene is left open where the match is weak. Some rows have no size entry. The others give once, few or many, or a class for an expanded clone.

>-|TRBJ1-1|-|TRBV10-3
TGTGCCCTCCGAGAGAGGGAGGGCACTGAAGCTTTCTTT
CALREREGTEAFF
>TRBD1|TRBJ1-1|-|TRBV2
TGTGCCAGCAGACGGGTTTCGGGACAGGGGTCGGTGAACACTGAAGCTTTCTTT
CASRRVSGQGSVNTEAFF
>-|TRBJ2-1|-|TRBV7-2
TGTGCCAGCAGCCCCTGGAGAGAAGACTACAATGAGCAGTTCTTC
CASSPWREDYNEQFF
>-|TRBJ2-7|-|TRBV6-6
TGTGCCAGCAGCCGGATGGCAGGGCGGGAGCAGTACTTC
CASSRMAGREQYF
>-|TRBJ1-3|-|TRBV6-6
TGTGCCAGCAGCAAAAGAGGCTCTGGAAACACCATATATTTT
CASSKRGSGNTIYF
>TRBD1|TRBJ1-2|-|TRBV30
TGTGCCTGGAGTGCGACAGGGGCGGACTATGGCTACACCTTC
CAWSATGADYGYTF
>-|TRBJ1-2|once|TRBV19
TGTGCCAGTGAGACCCCGGGGGGCGGCTACACCTTC
CASETPGGGYTF
>-|TRBJ1-1|-|TRBV9
TGTGCCAGCAGCCCCGCGGGTAAACACACTGAAGCTTTCTTT
CASSPAGKHTEAFF
>-|TRBJ1-1|-|TRBV19
TGTGCCAGTAGTATCCGGGTTATGAACACTGAAGCTTTCTTT
CASSIRVMNTEAFF
>TRBD1|TRBJ2-7|-|TRBV5-1
TGCGCCAGCAGCCAAACAGGGGGCGCTTTAACAGTAGAGCAGTACTTC
CASSQTGGALTVEQYF
>-|TRBJ1-1|-|TRBV7-2
TGTGCCAGCAGCCCTTCGAACACTGAAGCTTTCTTT
CASSPSNTEAFF
>-|TRBJ1-3|-|TRBV28
TGTGCCAGCAGTTTTACAGGGCCAACTGGAAACACCATATATTTT
CASSFTGPTGNTIYF
>TRBD2|TRBJ2-7|-|TRBV7-2
TGTGCCAGCAGCCGAGGACTAGCGGGGGAGCAGTACTTC
CASSRGLAGEQYF
>-|TRBJ2-2|-|TRBV2
TGTGCCAGCAGTGACGAAGGACTTGGGGAGCTGTTTTTT
CASSDEGLGELFF
>-|TRBJ2-3|-|TRBV15
TGTGCCACCAGCACCGCAGGCACCACAGATACGCAGTATTTT
CATSTAGTTDTQYF
>-|TRBJ1-4|-|TRBV28
TGTGCCAGCAGCCTCGGACAGACCTCCTCTGAAAAACTGTTTTTT
CASSLGQTSSEKLFF
>TRBD1|TRBJ1-5|few|TRBV7-2
TGTGCCAGCAGCCTCACAGGGGATCGCAATCAGCCCCAGCATTTT
CASSLTGDRNQPQHF
>-|TRBJ2-3|-|TRBV2
TGTGCCAGCAGGTTCGAGACAGATACGCAGTATTTT
CASRFETDTQYF
>TRBD1|TRBJ1-5|few|TRBV5-1
TGCGCCAGCAGCTTGGGGACAGGAAGCAATCAGCCCCAGCATTTT
CASSLGTGSNQPQHF
>TRBD1|TRBJ1-5|-|TRBV6-6
TGTGCCGTGGGACAGGGTGGTCAGCCCCAGCATTTT
CAVGQGGQPQHF
>-|TRBJ1-2|-|TRBV4-1
TGCGCCAGCAGCCAACCGAGCCGGGACAAGAAATATGGCTACACCTTC
CASSQPSRDKKYGYTF
>-|TRBJ1-2|-|TRBV5-1
TGCGCCAGCAGCCCAATTCAGGGCCCATTCGGCTACACCTTC
CASSPIQGPFGYTF
>-|TRBJ1-1|-|TRBV19
TGTGCCAGTAGTGTCGCCGGGACACGGAACACTGAAGCTTTCTTT
CASSVAGTRNTEAFF
>-|TRBJ1-3|-|TRBV14
TGTGCCAGCAGCCGGCAGGGGTTTGGAAACACCATATATTTT
CASSRQGFGNTIYF
>-|TRBJ1-2|-|TRBV14
TGTGCCAGCAGCCTTGGACTTAGCTATGGCTACACCTTC
CASSLGLSYGYTF
>-|TRBJ2-7|few|TRBV28
TGTGCCAGCAGTTTAGCGGGGTACGAGCAGTACTTC
CASSLAGYEQYF
>-|TRBJ1-2|-|TRBV28
TGTGCCAGCAAGGGCGGAGGGAAAAACTATGGCTACACCTTC
CASKGGGKNYGYTF
>TRBD1|TRBJ2-1|-|TRBV24-1
TGTGCCACCAGTGATACAGGGGATTCACGCAATGAGCAGTTCTTC
CATSDTGDSRNEQFF
>TRBD1|TRBJ1-2|-|TRBV6-5
TGTGCCAGCAGATTCGGGACAGGGACTAACTATGGCTACACCTTC
CASRFGTGTNYGYTF
>TRBD2|TRBJ2-1|-|TRBV5-1
TGCGCCAGCAGGGGACTAGCGGGGAACAATGAGCAGTTCTTC
CASRGLAGNNEQFF
>-|TRBJ2-3|few|TRBV5-8
TGTGCCAGCAGCTTGGGGCAGGGTGGAACAGATACGCAGTATTTT
CASSLGQGGTDTQYF
>-|TRBJ2-7|-|TRBV5-1
TGCGCCAGCATCGGGGGAAACACCTACGAGCAGTACTTC
CASIGGNTYEQYF